Each of the 17 T cell receptor beta chains below was sequenced from the same sample in a study of response to subunit inactivated influenza vaccine. TCRdb reprocessed the RT-PCR reads via MiXCR and lists one record per CDR3 protein. The profile shows hundreds of thousands of distinct CDR3 sequences, about an eighth of them singletons. Sequenced material: PBMCs from blood, taken on the day of vaccination. All receptors derive from a man between 50 and 59 years old who received an inactivated influenza vaccine.

This clonotype appeared many times. This sequence joins TRBV4-3 and TRBJ2-1, with D uncertain. The germline V gene encodes CDR1 LGHNA and CDR2 YSLEER. CDR3 length equals 16 residues. V was shortened by 0 bases and J by 3 bases, with 12 bases between the two germline ends. CDR3 nucleotides: TGCGCCAGCAGCCAAGATAGGGCTAGACTCTACAATGAGCAGTTCTTC. Translating gives CASSQDRARLYNEQFF.

The sample holds a few counts of this clonotype. This chain joins TRBV18 and TRBJ1-2; 7 bases fit TRBD1. The CDR3 runs to 14 residues. Germline CDR1 and CDR2: KGHSH and LQKENI. With 3 bases clipped from V and 3 bases from J, the junction kept 4 bases outside the gene matches. The CDR3 coding sequence is TGTGCCAGCTCACCGGACAGGAGCCACTATGGCTACACCTTC. Protein sequence: CASSPDRSHYGYTF.

This chain uses TRBV5-1 with TRBJ2-1; the D gene is possibly TRBD1 (5 bases). Germline CDR1 and CDR2: SGHRS and YFSETQ. V lost 2 bases, J lost 12 bases, and 12 bases lay in between. This CDR3 spans 12 amino acids. CDR3 sequence reads: CASSLVTDAQFF. In DNA, the CDR3 is TGCGCCAGCAGCTTAGTGACAGACGCGCAGTTCTTC.

This clonotype was seen many times. The chain's CDR3 is CASTKGGDTGELFF. Here the CDR3 DNA reads TGTGCCAGCACCAAAGGCGGCGACACCGGGGAGCTGTTTTTT. This chain connects TRBV12-3 or TRBV12-4 to TRBJ2-2; D uncertain. V gave up 7 bases and J gave up 3 bases, with 12 bases separating them. The CDR3 totals 14 residues.

This clonotype was recorded many times. The chain is built from TRBV5-1 and TRBJ2-7; D not resolved. This CDR3 has 13 amino acids. Germline CDR1 is SGHRS and CDR2 is YFSETQ. V shed 0 bases and J shed 3 bases, with 7 bases lying between them. The CDR3 coding sequence is TGCGCCAGCAGCTTGGATGGCAACTACGAGCAGTACTTC. Amino acid sequence: CASSLDGNYEQYF.

The chain carries TRBV6-1 and TRBJ2-7; 12 bases fit TRBD2. The germline V gene has CDR1 MNHNS and CDR2 SASEGT. Losses at the gene ends were 7 bases for V and 2 bases for J; bases not matched to a gene: 9. The CDR3 has 16 amino acids. CDR3 sequence reads: CASNLLAGGPTYEQYF. CDR3 in DNA: TGTGCCAGCAACCTACTAGCGGGGGGCCCCACCTACGAGCAGTACTTC.

The chain links TRBV12-3 or TRBV12-4 to TRBJ1-6, with 7 bases matching TRBD1. J was trimmed by 10 bases and V by 5 bases; bases with no gene match: 11. This CDR3 has 15 residues. CDR3 in amino acids: CASSLQEGAGSPLHF. CDR3 DNA sequence: TGTGCCAGCAGTCTCCAAGAGGGGGCTGGGTCACCCCTCCACTTT.

The chain links TRBV6-5 to TRBJ2-7; D is perhaps TRBD2 (5 bases). Trimming left V 0 bases short and J 5 bases short, with 8 bases between. The germline gives CDR1 MNHEY, CDR2 SVGAGI. This CDR3 region has 13 residues. Here the CDR3 reads CASSYSSSDEQYF. The CDR3 bases are TGTGCCAGCAGTTACTCGAGTAGCGACGAGCAGTACTTC.

This clonotype was detected ten times or more. This chain joins TRBV2 and TRBJ2-1, with 7 bases identical to TRBD2. Germline trimming cut 7 bases from V and 4 bases from J; bases unmatched to any gene: 7. The germline V gene has CDR1 SNHLY and CDR2 FYNNEI. This CDR3 contains 14 residues. CDR3 bases: TGTGCCAGCAACGCGGGAGAGGTGTACAATGAGCAGTTCTTC. Its protein is CASNAGEVYNEQFF.

This clonotype was observed a few times. V usage is TRBV18 and J usage is TRBJ2-7; possible D gene TRBD1, 5 bases. Trimming stripped 0 bases from V and 4 bases from J, with 13 bases between. The CDR3 extends over 15 amino acids. The germline V gene has CDR1 KGHSH and CDR2 LQKENI. The CDR3 DNA sequence: TGTGCCAGCTCACCACCTATGGGGCAGTCGTACGAGCAGTACTTC. Its translation is CASSPPMGQSYEQYF. Full variable domain (rest looked up from reference TRBV18 and TRBJ2-7): NAGVMQNPRHLVRRRGQEARLRCSPMKGHSHVYWYRQLPEEGLKFMVYLQKENIIDESGMPKERFSAEFPKEGPSILRIQQVVRGDSAAYFCASSPPMGQSYEQYFGPGTRLTVT.

The chain recombines TRBV5-4 with TRBJ2-7; TRBD2 matches 10 bases. V was pared by 2 bases and J by 3 bases, with 11 bases of the junction left unmatched. Germline CDR1 reads SGHNT; CDR2 reads YYREEE (reference sequence). The CDR3 consists of 17 residues. The DNA for the CDR3 is TGTGCCAGCAGCTTAAAACTAGCGGGAATCATGGGCTACGAGCAGTACTTC. Residues: CASSLKLAGIMGYEQYF.

This clonotype was counted a few times. This rearrangement joins TRBV28 to TRBJ1-2; D is ambiguous. Germline CDR1 and CDR2: MDHEN and SYDVKM. This CDR3 is 13 amino acids long. Trimming pared 8 bases from V and 4 bases from J, leaving 14 bases between. The chain's CDR3 is CASGPAGSYGYTF. CDR3 in DNA: TGTGCCAGCGGTCCAGCCGGAAGCTATGGCTACACCTTC.

The J gene is TRBJ2-5, the V gene TRBV11-1; 8 bases line up with TRBD1. CDR1 is SGHAT, CDR2 FQDESV, per germline (reference sequence). CDR3 length: 18 amino acids. J lost 3 bases, V lost 4 bases, and 16 bases had no gene match. CDR3: CASSSPLPRGRLEETQYF. The CDR3 coding sequence is TGTGCCAGCAGCTCGCCACTACCCAGGGGGCGCTTGGAAGAGACCCAGTACTTC. The full variable domain, its missing parts supplied by reference TRBV11-1 and TRBJ2-5, is EAEVAQSPRYKITEKSQAVAFWCDPISGHATLYWYRQILGQGPELLVQFQDESVVDDSQLPKDRFSAERLKGVDSTLKIQPAELGDSAMYLCASSSPLPRGRLEETQYFGPGTRLLVL.

The rearrangement uses TRBV10-2 and TRBJ1-1, with TRBD1 matching 9 bases. Trimming at V came to 2 bases and at J to 1 base, leaving 5 bases not matched to a gene. In germline, CDR1 is WSHSY, CDR2 SAAADI. This CDR3 contains 16 residues. Written as DNA, the CDR3 is TGCGCCAGCAGTGAGCCGACAGGGGGAGGGAACACTGAAGCTTTCTTT. Protein sequence: CASSEPTGGGNTEAFF.

The gene calls are TRBV5-1 and TRBJ2-1; D call uncertain. The CDR3 runs to 11 residues. Germline CDR1 and CDR2: SGHRS and YFSETQ. Deletions cut 3 bases from V and 12 bases from J, with 10 bases between. CDR3 nucleotides: TGCGCCAGCAGCTCATCCTCTGGGCAGTTCTTC. Translation gives CASSSSSGQFF.

This clonotype was seen a few times. This chain links TRBV7-6 with TRBJ2-7; a possible D gene is TRBD2 (6 bases). This CDR3 has 16 residues. CDR1 and CDR2 (germline): SGHVS, FNYEAQ. V was trimmed by 1 base and J by 0 bases, leaving 13 bases between them. The CDR3 here is CASSLEGDSLSYEQYF. The CDR3 DNA sequence: TGTGCCAGCAGCTTAGAAGGGGACTCCCTCTCCTACGAGCAGTACTTC.

Ten or more counts support this clonotype. The chain carries TRBV7-9 and TRBJ2-1; 7 nucleotides agree with TRBD1. The CDR3 extends over 15 amino acids. CDR1 SEHNR and CDR2 FQNEAQ come from the germline V gene (reference sequence). After removal of 5 bases from V and 4 bases from J, the junction contained 8 bases not matched to a gene. The CDR3 DNA follows: TGTGCCAGCAGCCCTAAGGGGGCGCGTTACAATGAGCAGTTCTTC. Protein product: CASSPKGARYNEQFF.